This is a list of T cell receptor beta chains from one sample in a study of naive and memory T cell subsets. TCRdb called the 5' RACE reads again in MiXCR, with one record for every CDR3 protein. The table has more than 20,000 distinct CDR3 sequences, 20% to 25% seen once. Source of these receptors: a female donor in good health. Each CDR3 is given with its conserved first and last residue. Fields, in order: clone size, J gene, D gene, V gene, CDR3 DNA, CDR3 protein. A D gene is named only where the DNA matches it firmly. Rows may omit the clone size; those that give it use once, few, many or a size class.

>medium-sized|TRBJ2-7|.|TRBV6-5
TGTGCCAGCAGTTACTTACAGGGCGGGTCCGAGCAGTACTTC
CASSYLQGGSEQYF
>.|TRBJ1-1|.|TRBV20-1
TGCAGTGCTAGGCTACTCGAAGGGGGGGCACCTGAAGCTTTCTTT
CSARLLEGGAPEAFF
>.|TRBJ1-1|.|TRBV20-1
TGCAGTGTTACGCCCCCGAGCCCCAACACTGAAGCTTTCTTT
CSVTPPSPNTEAFF
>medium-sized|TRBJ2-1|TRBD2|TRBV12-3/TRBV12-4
TGTGCCAGCAGAGGACTAGCTGGGACTATAGATGAGCAGTTCTTC
CASRGLAGTIDEQFF
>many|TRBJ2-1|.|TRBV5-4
TGTGCCAGCAGTAAGGGGACTGCGCTGAGCTCCTACAATGAGCAGTTCTTC
CASSKGTALSSYNEQFF
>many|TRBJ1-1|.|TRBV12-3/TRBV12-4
TGTGCCAGCAGTTGGGCCCAGAACACTGAAGCTTTCTTT
CASSWAQNTEAFF
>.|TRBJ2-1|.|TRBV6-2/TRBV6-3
TGTGCCATCTCTACCACGGGGGGCCAGGCTGAGCAGTTCTTC
CAISTTGGQAEQFF
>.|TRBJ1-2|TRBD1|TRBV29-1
TGCAGCGCCGGATGGGACAGGAGTTATGGCTACACCTTC
CSAGWDRSYGYTF
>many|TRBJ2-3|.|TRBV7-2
TGTGCCAGCAGCTTAGAACAGTCAACCATCACAGATACGCAGTATTTT
CASSLEQSTITDTQYF
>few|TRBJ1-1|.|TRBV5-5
TGTGCCAGCAGCTCCCGTGACTGGGGCGTGAACACTGAAGCTTTCTTT
CASSSRDWGVNTEAFF
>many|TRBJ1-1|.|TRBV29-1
TGCAGCGTTCAACCCGGGACTGAAGCTTTCTTT
CSVQPGTEAFF
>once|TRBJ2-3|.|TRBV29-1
TGCAGCGTCTCTACAGGGACGAGCACAGATACGCAGTATTTT
CSVSTGTSTDTQYF
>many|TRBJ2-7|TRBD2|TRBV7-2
TGTGCCAGCAGCTTAGCCCCAGCGGGAGGGCACGAGCAGTACTTC
CASSLAPAGGHEQYF
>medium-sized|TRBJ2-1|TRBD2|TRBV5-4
TGTGCCAGCAGCTTACCCCTAGGGACTAGCGGGAGGGGTCGGCAGTTCTTC
CASSLPLGTSGRGRQFF
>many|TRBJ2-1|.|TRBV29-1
TGCAGCGTTGATGAGACACCCTCTGGGCAGTTCTTC
CSVDETPSGQFF
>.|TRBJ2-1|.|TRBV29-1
TGCAGCGTTTCAGACTCCCGCTCCTACAATGAGCAGTTCTTC
CSVSDSRSYNEQFF
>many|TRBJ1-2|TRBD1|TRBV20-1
TGCAGTGCTGGGGGACAGGGGGACTATGGCTACACCTTC
CSAGGQGDYGYTF
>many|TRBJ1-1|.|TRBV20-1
TGCAGTGCAAAGGGCGGGGTTGACACTGAAGCTTTCTTT
CSAKGGVDTEAFF
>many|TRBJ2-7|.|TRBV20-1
TGCAGTGCCACGTCGGAGGGAGTTTCCTACGAGCAGTACTTC
CSATSEGVSYEQYF
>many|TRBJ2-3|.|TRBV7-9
TGTGCCAGCAGCCACCCCCCGGGGTCAAGGGCAGATACGCAGTATTTT
CASSHPPGSRADTQYF
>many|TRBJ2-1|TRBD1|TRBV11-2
TGTGCCAGCAGCCAGGGGGGACAGGGGTTTCATGAGCAGTTCTTC
CASSQGGQGFHEQFF
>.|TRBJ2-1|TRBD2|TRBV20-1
TGCAGTGCTCCTAGCGGGAGAGGGAATGAGCAGTTCTTC
CSAPSGRGNEQFF
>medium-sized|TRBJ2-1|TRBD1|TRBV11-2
TGTGCCAGCAGCCGGGACAGGGGTTACTACAATGAGCAGTTCTTC
CASSRDRGYYNEQFF
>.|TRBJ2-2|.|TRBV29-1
TGCAGCGTTGAAGACACCCTGAACACCGGGGAGCTGTTTTTT
CSVEDTLNTGELFF
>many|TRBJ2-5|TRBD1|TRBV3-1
TGTGCCAGCAGCCAAGAACAGGGGGCGTCGGAGACCCAGTACTTC
CASSQEQGASETQYF
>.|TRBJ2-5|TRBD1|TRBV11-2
TGTGCCAGCACCCGACAGGGATGGCAAGAGACCCAGTACTTC
CASTRQGWQETQYF
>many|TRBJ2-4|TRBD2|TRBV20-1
TGCAGTGCTGACCGGGGGGGAAGCAAAAACATTCAGTACTTC
CSADRGGSKNIQYF
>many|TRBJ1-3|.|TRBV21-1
.
CASSKETVAGGNLSGNTIYF
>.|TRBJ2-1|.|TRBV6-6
TGTGCCAGCAGAGTGGGACACAATGAGCAGTTCTTC
CASRVGHNEQFF